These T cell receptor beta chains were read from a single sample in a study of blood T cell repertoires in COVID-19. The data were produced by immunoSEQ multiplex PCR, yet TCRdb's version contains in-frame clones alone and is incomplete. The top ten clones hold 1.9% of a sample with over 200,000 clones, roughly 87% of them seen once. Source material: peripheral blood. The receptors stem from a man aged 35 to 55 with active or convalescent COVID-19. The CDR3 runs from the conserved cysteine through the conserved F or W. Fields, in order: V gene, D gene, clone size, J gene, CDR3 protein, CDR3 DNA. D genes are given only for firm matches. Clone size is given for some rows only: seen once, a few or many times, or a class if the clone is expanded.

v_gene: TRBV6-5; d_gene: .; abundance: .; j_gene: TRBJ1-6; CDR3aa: CASSFDSGGNSPLHF; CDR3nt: TGTGCCAGCAGTTTTGATTCGGGGGGTAATTCACCCCTCCACTTT
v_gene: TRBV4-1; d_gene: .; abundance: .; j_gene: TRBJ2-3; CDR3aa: CASSLGLSGTDTQYF; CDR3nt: TGCGCCAGCAGCCTAGGACTGTCGGGCACAGATACGCAGTATTTT
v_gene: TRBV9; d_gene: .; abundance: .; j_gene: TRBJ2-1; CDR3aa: CASSRLITSYNEQFF; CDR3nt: TGTGCCAGCAGCCGACTGATCACCTCCTACAATGAGCAGTTCTTC
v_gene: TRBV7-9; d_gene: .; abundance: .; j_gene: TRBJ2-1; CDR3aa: CASEISSYNEQFF; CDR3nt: TGTGCCAGCGAGATTAGCTCCTACAATGAGCAGTTCTTC
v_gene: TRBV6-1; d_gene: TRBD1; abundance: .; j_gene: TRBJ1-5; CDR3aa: CASSEVMTGSGNQPQHF; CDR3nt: TGTGCCAGCAGTGAAGTTATGACAGGGTCGGGTAATCAGCCCCAGCATTTT
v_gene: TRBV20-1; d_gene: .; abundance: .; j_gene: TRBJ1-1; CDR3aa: CSASLGRVGVEAFF; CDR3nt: TGCAGTGCTAGTCTGGGCAGAGTGGGCGTTGAAGCTTTCTTT
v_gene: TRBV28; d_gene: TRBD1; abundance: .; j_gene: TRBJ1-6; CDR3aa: CASSISRDRDRSPLHF; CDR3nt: TGTGCCAGCAGTATCAGCCGGGACAGGGACCGATCACCCCTCCACTTT
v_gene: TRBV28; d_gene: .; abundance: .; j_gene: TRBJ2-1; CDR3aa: CASSSLGGGPYNEQFF; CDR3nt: TGTGCCAGCAGTTCCTTAGGAGGGGGCCCCTACAATGAGCAGTTCTTC
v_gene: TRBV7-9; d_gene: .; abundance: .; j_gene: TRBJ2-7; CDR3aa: CASSLPDYHTYEQYF; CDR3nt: TGTGCCAGCAGCTTGCCGGACTACCACACCTACGAGCAGTACTTC
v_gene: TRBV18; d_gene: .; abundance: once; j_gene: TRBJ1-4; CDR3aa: CASSPPSATNEKLFF; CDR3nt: TGTGCCAGCTCACCACCATCCGCAACTAATGAAAAACTGTTTTTT
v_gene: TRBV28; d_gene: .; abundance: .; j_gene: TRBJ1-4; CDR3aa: CASSLGLQGSEKLFF; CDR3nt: TGTGCCAGCAGTTTAGGTCTTCAGGGGTCTGAAAAACTGTTTTTT
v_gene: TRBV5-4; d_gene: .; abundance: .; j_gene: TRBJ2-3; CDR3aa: CASSLGQMSTDTQYF; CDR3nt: TGTGCCAGCAGCTTGGGTCAGATGAGCACAGATACGCAGTATTTT
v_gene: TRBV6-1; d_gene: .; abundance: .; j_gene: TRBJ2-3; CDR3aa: CASSEAKGRGPDTQYF; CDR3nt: TGTGCCAGCAGTGAAGCGAAAGGCAGGGGCCCAGATACGCAGTATTTT
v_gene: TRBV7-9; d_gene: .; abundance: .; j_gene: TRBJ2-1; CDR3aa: CASSPPGSGNEQFF; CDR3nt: TGTGCCAGCAGCCCCCCCGGGTCAGGGAATGAGCAGTTCTTC
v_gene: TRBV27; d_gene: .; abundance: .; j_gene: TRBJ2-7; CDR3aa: CASKLTTGHEQYF; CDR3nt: TGTGCCAGCAAACTCACTACAGGGCACGAGCAGTACTTC
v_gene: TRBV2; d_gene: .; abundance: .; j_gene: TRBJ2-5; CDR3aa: CASTEWRGRDLQETQYF; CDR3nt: TGTGCCAGCACTGAGTGGCGGGGCCGGGATCTCCAAGAGACCCAGTACTTC
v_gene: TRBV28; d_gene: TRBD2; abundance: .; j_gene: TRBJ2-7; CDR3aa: CASSLYGTSESYEQYF; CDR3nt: TGTGCCAGCAGTTTGTACGGGACTAGCGAGTCCTACGAGCAGTACTTC
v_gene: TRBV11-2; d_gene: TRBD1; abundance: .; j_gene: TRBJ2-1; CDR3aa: CASSNLRGSYNEQFF; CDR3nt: TGTGCCAGCAGCAACCTCAGGGGGTCCTACAATGAGCAGTTCTTC
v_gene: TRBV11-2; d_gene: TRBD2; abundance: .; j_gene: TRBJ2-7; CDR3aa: CASSLAGGSQYEQYF; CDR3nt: TGTGCCAGCAGCTTAGCGGGGGGGTCTCAATACGAGCAGTACTTC
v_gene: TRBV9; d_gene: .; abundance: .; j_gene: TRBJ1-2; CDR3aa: CASSQGLSPEWGYTF; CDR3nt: TGTGCCAGCAGCCAGGGTCTGAGCCCTGAGTGGGGCTACACCTTC
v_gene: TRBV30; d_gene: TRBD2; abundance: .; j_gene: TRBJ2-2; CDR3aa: CAWSKREDTGELFF; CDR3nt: TGTGCCTGGAGTAAGCGGGAGGACACCGGGGAGCTGTTTTTT
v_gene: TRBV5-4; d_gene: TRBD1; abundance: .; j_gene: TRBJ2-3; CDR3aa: CASSPGTATQYF; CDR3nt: TGTGCCAGCAGCCCAGGGACAGCTACGCAGTATTTT
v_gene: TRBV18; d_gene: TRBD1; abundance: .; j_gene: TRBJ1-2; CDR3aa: CASSPQGAETYGYTF; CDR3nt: TGTGCCAGCTCACCACAGGGGGCGGAAACCTATGGCTACACCTTC
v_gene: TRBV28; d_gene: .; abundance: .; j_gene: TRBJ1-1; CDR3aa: CASSPYFYTEAFF; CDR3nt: TGTGCCAGCAGTCCCTACTTTTACACTGAAGCTTTCTTT
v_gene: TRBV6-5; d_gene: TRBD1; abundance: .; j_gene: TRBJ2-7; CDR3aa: CASSYSGDRVYEQYF; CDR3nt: TGTGCCAGCAGTTACTCTGGGGACAGGGTTTACGAGCAGTACTTC
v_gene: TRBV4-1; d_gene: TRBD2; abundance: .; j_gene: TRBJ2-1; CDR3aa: CAGALAGGNEQFF; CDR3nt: TGCGCCGGCGCCCTAGCGGGAGGGAATGAGCAGTTCTTC
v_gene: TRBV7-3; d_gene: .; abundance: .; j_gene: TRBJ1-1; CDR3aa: CASSPGGADTEAFF; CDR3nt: TGTGCCAGCAGCCCCGGGGGGGCGGACACTGAAGCTTTCTTT
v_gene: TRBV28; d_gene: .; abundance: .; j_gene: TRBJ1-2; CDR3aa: CASSLPGDSNYGYTF; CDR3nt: TGTGCCAGCTCCCTCCCAGGGGATTCTAACTATGGCTACACCTTC
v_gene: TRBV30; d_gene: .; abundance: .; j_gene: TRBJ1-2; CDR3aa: CAWSGQGRVNYGYTF; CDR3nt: TGTGCCTGGAGTGGCCAGGGGCGAGTAAACTATGGCTACACCTTC
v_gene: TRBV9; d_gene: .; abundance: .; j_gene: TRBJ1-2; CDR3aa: CASSVGRGNYGYTF; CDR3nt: TGTGCCAGCAGCGTAGGTAGGGGTAACTATGGCTACACCTTC
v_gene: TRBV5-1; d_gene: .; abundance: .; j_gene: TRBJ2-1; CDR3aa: CASSLASTPYNEQFF; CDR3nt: TGCGCCAGCAGCTTGGCTTCAACTCCATACAATGAGCAGTTCTTC
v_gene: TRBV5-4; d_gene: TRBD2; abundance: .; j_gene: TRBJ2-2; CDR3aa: CASSFFSGGAGSGELFF; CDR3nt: TGTGCCAGCAGCTTCTTTAGCGGGGGGGCTGGTTCCGGGGAGCTGTTTTTT
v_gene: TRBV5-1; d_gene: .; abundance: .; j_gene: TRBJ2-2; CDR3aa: CASSSGITGELFF; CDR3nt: TGCGCCAGCAGCTCCGGGATCACCGGGGAGCTGTTTTTT
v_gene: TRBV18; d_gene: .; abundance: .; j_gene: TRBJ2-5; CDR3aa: CASSPQGRPSETQYF; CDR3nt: TGTGCCAGCTCACCACAAGGCAGGCCGTCTGAGACCCAGTACTTC
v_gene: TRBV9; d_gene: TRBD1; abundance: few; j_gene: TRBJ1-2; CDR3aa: CASSAGQGRIYGYTF; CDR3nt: TGTGCCAGCAGCGCGGGACAGGGAAGAATCTATGGCTACACCTTC
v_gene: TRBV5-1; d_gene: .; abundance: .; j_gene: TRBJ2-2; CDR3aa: CASRPTGTNTGELFF; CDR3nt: TGCGCCAGCCGTCCAACAGGGACGAACACCGGGGAGCTGTTTTTT
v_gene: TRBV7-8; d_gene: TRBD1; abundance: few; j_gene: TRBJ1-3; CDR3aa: CASSFRTGPSTSSGNTIYF; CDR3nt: TGTGCCAGCAGCTTCCGGACAGGGCCATCCACCAGCTCTGGAAACACCATATATTTT
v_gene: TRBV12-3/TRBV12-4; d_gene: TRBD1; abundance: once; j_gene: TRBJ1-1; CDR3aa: CASRGTGGTEAFF; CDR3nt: TGTGCCAGCAGGGGGACAGGGGGCACTGAAGCTTTCTTT
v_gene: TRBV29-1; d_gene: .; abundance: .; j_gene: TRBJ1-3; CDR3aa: CSVEDRGFSGNTIYF; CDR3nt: TGCAGCGTTGAAGATCGGGGGTTCTCTGGAAACACCATATATTTT
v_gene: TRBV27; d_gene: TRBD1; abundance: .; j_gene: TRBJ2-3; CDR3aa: CASSFRQGSDTQYF; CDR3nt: TGTGCCAGCAGTTTCAGACAGGGCTCAGATACGCAGTATTTT
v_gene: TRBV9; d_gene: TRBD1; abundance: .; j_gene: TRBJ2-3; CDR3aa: CASSQGPGQLTDTQYF; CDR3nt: TGTGCCAGCAGCCAAGGTCCGGGACAGCTCACAGATACGCAGTATTTT
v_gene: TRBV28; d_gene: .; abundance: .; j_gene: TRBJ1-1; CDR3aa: CASSSAGDTEAFF; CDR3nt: TGTGCCAGCAGTTCCGCAGGGGACACTGAAGCTTTCTTT
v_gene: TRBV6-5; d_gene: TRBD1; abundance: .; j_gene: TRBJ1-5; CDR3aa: CASSQGGGQPQHF; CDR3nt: TGTGCCAGCAGCCAAGGGGGCGGTCAGCCCCAGCATTTT
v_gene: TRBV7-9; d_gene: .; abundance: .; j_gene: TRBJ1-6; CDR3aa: CASSPSNAAYNSPLHF; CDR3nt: TGTGCCAGCAGCCCCTCCAATGCGGCCTATAATTCACCCCTCCACTTT
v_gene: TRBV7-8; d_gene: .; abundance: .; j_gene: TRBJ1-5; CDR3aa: CASSLERVRSNQPQHF; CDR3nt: TGTGCCAGCAGCTTAGAGAGGGTGAGAAGCAATCAGCCCCAGCATTTT
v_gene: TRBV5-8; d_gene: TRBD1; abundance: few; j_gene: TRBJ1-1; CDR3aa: CASSSGQAGTEAFF; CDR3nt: TGTGCCAGCAGCTCGGGACAGGCGGGGACTGAAGCTTTCTTT
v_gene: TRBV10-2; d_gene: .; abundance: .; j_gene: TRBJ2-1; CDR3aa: CASSPDSSTYNEQFF; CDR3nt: TGCGCCAGCAGTCCGGACAGTTCCACCTACAATGAGCAGTTCTTC
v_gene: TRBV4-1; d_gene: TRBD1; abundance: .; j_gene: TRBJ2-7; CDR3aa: CASSPGGTGLSYEQYF; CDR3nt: TGCGCCAGCAGCCCTGGGGGGACAGGGCTCTCCTACGAGCAGTACTTC
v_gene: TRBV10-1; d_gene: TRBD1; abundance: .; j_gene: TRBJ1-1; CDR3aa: CASSDRATEAFF; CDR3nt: TGCGCCAGCTCGGACAGGGCCACTGAAGCTTTCTTT
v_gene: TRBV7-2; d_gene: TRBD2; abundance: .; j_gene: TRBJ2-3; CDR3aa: CASSLGLAGADTQYF; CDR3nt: TGTGCCAGCAGCTTGGGACTAGCGGGAGCAGATACGCAGTATTTT
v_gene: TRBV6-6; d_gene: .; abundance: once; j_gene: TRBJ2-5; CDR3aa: CASSYSGGRETQYF; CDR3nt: TGTGCCAGCAGTTACTCGGGGGGTAGGGAGACCCAGTACTTC
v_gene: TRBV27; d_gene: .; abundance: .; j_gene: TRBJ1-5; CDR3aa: CASSTGSNQPQHF; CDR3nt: TGTGCCAGCAGTACAGGGAGCAATCAGCCCCAGCATTTT
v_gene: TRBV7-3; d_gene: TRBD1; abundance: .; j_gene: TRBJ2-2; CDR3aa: CASSLGTAPTGELFF; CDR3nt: TGTGCCAGCAGCTTAGGGACAGCACCCACCGGGGAGCTGTTTTTT
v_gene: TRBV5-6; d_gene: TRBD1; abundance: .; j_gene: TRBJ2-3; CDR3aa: CASSPGGIPDTQYF; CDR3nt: TGTGCCAGCAGCCCAGGGGGCATTCCAGATACGCAGTATTTT
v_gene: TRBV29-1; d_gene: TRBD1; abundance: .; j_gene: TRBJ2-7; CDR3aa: CSVEDPGQIYGQYF; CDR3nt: TGCAGCGTTGAGGATCCGGGACAGATCTACGGGCAGTACTTC
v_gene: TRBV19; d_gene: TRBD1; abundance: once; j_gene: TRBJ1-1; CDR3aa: CASSQGVVNTEAFF; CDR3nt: TGTGCCAGTAGCCAGGGGGTAGTGAACACTGAAGCTTTCTTT
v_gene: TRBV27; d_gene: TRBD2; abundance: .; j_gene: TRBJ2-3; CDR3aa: CASLPWGLAGSRTDTQYF; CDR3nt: TGTGCCAGCCTCCCCTGGGGGCTAGCGGGATCCCGCACAGATACGCAGTATTTT